These 4 T cell receptor beta chains were sequenced from one sample in a study of T cells in Graves' hyperthyroidism and ophthalmopathy. RNA transcripts provided the source from which TCR beta CDR3 regions were amplified. Primed by the HTBI set, a first-round RT-PCR was run on the TCR CDR3. MiXCR, run by TCRdb on the multiplex PCR reads, gives a single entry per CDR3 protein. This sample carries 600,000 to 650,000 distinct CDR3 sequences, about 17% of them seen once, and the ten largest clones take around 4%. The specimen was blood. Receptor source: a woman aged 25 to 39 with Graves' hyperthyroidism.

This clonotype was found many times. This chain joins TRBV12-3 or TRBV12-4 and TRBJ2-7, with D hard to call. V was clipped by 7 bases and J by 1 base, with 11 bases between them. CDR3 length: 13 amino acids. CDR3 protein: CASNLLRSYEQYF. For the CDR3, the DNA is TGTGCCAGCAATTTGTTAAGATCCTACGAGCAGTACTTC.

The V gene is TRBV20-1, the J gene TRBJ1-1; D is ambiguous. The CDR3 length is 17 residues. CDR1 is DFQATT and CDR2 is SNEGSKA in the germline V gene (reference sequence). V was trimmed by 3 bases and J by 2 bases, leaving 22 bases between them. Here the CDR3 DNA reads TGCAGTGCTAGGGTCCCCAGGCCCCGTTATAGCAACACTGAAGCTTTCTTT. Protein sequence: CSARVPRPRYSNTEAFF.

This clonotype was detected a few times. The rearrangement links TRBV7-9 to TRBJ1-1, with unresolved D. Looked up from germline, CDR1 is SEHNR and CDR2 is FQNEAQ (reference sequence). The V gene lost 1 base and the J gene lost 2 bases, with 8 bases spanning the gap. CDR3 length equals 14 residues. DNA for the CDR3: TGTGCCAGCAGCTTAGGGGATATAAACACTGAAGCTTTCTTT. Protein product: CASSLGDINTEAFF.

This clonotype was detected a few times. The chain couples TRBV20-1 to TRBJ1-5; TRBD1 matches at 10 bases. CDR1 DFQATT and CDR2 SNEGSKA come from the germline V gene (reference sequence). The CDR3 runs 15 residues. The ends lost 5 bases at V and 2 bases at J; junction bases unmatched: 6. CDR3 sequence: CSAGPGTGGNQPQHF. CDR3 in DNA: TGCAGTGCTGGGCCCGGGACAGGGGGCAATCAGCCCCAGCATTTT.